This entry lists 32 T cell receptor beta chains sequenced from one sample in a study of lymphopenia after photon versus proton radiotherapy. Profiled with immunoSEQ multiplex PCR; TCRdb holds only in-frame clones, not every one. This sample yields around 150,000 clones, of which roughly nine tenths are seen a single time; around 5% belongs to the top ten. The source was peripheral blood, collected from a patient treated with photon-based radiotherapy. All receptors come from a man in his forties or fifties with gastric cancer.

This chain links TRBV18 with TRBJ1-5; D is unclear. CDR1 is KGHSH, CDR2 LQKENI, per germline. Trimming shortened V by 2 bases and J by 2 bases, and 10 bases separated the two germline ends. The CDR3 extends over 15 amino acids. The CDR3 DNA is TGTGCCAGCTCACCAGACATCACCGGCAATCAGCCCCAGCATTTT. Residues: CASSPDITGNQPQHF.

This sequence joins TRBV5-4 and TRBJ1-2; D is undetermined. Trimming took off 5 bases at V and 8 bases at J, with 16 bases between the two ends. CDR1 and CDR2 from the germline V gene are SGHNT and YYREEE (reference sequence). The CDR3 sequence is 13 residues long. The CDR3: CASSLSGLRGYTF. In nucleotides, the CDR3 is TGTGCCAGCAGTCTCTCGGGGTTAAGAGGCTACACCTTC.

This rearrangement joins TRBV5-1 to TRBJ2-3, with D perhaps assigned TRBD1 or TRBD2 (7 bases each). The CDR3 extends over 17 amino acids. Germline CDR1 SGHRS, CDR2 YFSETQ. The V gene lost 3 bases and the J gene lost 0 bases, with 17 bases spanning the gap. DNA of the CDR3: TGCGCCAGCAGCTCAGGGGGGGCAACTCGGAGCACAGATACGCAGTATTTT. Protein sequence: CASSSGGATRSTDTQYF.

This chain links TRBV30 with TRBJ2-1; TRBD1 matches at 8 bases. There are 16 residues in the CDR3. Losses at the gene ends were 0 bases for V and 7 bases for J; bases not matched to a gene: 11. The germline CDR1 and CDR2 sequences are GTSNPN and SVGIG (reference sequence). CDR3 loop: CAWSVLRTGSRNEQFF. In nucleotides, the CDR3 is TGTGCCTGGAGTGTACTTCGGACAGGGTCCAGGAATGAGCAGTTCTTC.

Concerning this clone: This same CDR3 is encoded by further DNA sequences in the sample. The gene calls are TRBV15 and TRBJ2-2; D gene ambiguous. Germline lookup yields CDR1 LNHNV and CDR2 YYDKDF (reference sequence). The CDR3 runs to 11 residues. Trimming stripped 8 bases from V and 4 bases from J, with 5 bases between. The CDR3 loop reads CATSGTGELFF. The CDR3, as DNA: TGTGCCACCTCTGGCACCGGGGAGCTGTTTTTT. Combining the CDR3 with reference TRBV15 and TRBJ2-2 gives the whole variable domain DAMVIQNPRYQVTQFGKPVTLSCSQTLNHNVMYWYQQKSSQAPKLLFHYYDKDFNNEADTPDNFQSRRPNTSFCFLDIRSPGLGDTAMYLCATSGTGELFFGEGSRLTVL.

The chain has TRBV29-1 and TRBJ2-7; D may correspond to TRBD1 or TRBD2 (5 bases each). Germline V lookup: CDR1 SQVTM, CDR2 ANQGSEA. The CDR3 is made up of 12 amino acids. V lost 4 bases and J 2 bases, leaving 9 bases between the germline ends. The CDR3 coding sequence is TGCAGCGTTGCTGGGGGAACCTACGAGCAGTACTTC. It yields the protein CSVAGGTYEQYF.

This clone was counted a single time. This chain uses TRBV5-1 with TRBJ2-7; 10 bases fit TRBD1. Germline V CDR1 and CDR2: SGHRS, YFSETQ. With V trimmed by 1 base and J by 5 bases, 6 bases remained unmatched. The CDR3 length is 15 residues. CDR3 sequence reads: CASSLSGTGVHEQYF. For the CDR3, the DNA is TGCGCCAGCAGCTTGTCCGGGACAGGGGTACACGAGCAGTACTTC.

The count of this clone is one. The CDR3 bases are TGTGCCAGCAGTTCGTACCAAGAGACCCAGTACTTC. Protein product: CASSSYQETQYF. The gene calls are TRBV7-6 and TRBJ2-5; no definite D call. V was cut by 6 bases and J by 0 bases, with 5 bases left in between. Germline V gene data show CDR1 as SGHVS and CDR2 as FNYEAQ. This CDR3 is 12 amino acids long. The full variable domain, its missing parts supplied by reference TRBV7-6 and TRBJ2-5, is GAGVSQSPRYKVTKRGQDVALRCDPISGHVSLYWYRQALGQGPEFLTYFNYEAQQDKSGLPNDRFSAERPEGSISTLTIQRTEQRDSAMYRCASSSYQETQYFGPGTRLLVL.

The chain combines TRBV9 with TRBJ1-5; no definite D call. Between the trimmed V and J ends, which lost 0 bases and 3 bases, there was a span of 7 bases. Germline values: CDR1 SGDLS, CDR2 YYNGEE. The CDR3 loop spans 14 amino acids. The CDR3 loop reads CASSVDSVNQPQHF. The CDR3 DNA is TGTGCCAGCAGCGTAGACAGCGTCAATCAGCCCCAGCATTTT.

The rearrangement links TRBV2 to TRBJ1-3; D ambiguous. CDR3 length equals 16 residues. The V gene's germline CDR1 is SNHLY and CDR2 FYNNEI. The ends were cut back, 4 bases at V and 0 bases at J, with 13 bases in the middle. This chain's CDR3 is CASSVKNSLSGNTIYF. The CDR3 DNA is TGTGCCAGCAGTGTGAAAAACAGCCTCTCTGGAAACACCATATATTTT.

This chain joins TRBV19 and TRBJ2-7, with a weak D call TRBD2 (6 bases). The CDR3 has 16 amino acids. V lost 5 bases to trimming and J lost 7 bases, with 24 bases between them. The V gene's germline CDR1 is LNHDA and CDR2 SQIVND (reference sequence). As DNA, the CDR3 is TGTGCCAGTAGTCCAGCGGAGGGGCAGTTCCACCTGGAGCAGTACTTC. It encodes CASSPAEGQFHLEQYF.

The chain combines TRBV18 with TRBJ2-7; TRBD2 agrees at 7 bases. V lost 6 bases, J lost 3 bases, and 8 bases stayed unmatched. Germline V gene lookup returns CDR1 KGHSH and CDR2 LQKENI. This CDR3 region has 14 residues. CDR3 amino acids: CASSRGEGYYEQYF. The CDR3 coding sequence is TGTGCCAGCTCCCGCGGGGAGGGTTACTACGAGCAGTACTTC.

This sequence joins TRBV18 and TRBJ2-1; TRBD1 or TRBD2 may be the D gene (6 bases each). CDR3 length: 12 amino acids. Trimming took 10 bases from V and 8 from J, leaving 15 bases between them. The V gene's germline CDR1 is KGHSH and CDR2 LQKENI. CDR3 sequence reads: CATQGGGHEQFF. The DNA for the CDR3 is TGTGCCACTCAAGGGGGAGGTCATGAGCAGTTCTTC.

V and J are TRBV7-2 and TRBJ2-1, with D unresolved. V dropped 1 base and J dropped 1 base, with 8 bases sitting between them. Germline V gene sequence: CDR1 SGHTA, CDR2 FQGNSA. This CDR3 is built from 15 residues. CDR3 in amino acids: CASSLGSGSYNEQFF. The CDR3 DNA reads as TGTGCCAGCAGCTTAGGGAGTGGGTCCTACAATGAGCAGTTCTTC.

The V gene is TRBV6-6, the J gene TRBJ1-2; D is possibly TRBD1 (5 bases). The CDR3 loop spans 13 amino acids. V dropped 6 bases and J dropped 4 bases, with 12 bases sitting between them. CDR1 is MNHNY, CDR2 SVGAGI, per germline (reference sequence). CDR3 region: CASRPSGTYGYTF. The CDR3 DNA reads TGTGCCAGCAGGCCTTCAGGGACCTATGGCTACACCTTC.

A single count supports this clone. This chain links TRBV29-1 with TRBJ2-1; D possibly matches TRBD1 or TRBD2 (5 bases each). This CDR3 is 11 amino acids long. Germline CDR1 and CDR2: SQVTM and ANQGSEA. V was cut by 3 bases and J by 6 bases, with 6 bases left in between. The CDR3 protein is CSVERGNEQFF. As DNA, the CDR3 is TGCAGCGTTGAGAGGGGCAATGAGCAGTTCTTC.

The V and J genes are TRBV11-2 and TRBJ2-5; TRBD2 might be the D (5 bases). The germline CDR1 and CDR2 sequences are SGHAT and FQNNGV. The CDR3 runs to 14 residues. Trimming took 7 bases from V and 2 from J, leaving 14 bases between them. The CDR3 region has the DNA TGTGCCAGCACCCCGTCTCGGGGACAAGAGACCCAGTACTTC. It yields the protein CASTPSRGQETQYF.

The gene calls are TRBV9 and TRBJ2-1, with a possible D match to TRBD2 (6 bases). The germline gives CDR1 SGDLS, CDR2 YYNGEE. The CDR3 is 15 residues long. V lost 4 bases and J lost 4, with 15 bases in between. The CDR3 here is CASSSTSLSYNEQFF. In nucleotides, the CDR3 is TGTGCCAGCAGCTCGACTAGTCTGAGTTACAATGAGCAGTTCTTC. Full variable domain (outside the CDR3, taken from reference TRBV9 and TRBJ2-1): DSGVTQTPKHLITATGQRVTLRCSPRSGDLSVYWYQQSLDQGLQFLIQYYNGEERAKGNILERFSAQQFPDLHSELNLSSLELGDSALYFCASSSTSLSYNEQFFGPGTRLTVL.

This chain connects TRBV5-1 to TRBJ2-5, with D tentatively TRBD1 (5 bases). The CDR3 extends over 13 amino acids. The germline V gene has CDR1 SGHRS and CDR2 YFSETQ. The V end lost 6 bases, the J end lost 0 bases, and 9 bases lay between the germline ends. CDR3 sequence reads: CASTDSDQETQYF. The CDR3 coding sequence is TGCGCCAGCACCGACAGCGACCAAGAGACCCAGTACTTC.

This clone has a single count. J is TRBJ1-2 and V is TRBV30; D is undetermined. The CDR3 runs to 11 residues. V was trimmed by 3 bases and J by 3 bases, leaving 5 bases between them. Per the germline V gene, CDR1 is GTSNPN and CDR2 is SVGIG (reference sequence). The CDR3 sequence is CAWSGHYGYTF. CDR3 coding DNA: TGTGCCTGGAGCGGCCACTATGGCTACACCTTC.

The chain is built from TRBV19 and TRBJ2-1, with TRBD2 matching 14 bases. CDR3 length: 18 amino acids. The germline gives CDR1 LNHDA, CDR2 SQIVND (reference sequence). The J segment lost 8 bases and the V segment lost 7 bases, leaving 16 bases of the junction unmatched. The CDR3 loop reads CASILGLAGASSRDEQFF. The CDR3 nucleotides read TGTGCCAGTATTCTGGGACTAGCGGGAGCGTCCTCTAGGGATGAGCAGTTCTTC.

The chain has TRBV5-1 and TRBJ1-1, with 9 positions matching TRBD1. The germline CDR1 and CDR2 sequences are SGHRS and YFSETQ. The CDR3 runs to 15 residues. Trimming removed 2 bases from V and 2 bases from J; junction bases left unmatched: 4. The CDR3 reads CASSFRTGANTEAFF. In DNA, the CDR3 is TGCGCCAGCAGCTTCCGGACAGGGGCCAACACTGAAGCTTTCTTT.

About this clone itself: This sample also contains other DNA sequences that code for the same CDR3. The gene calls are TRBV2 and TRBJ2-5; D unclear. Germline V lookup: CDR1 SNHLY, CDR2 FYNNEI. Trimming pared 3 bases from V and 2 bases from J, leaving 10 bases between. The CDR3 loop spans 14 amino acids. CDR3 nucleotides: TGTGCCAGCAGTGAGTGGACGCCACAAGAGACCCAGTACTTC. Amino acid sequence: CASSEWTPQETQYF.

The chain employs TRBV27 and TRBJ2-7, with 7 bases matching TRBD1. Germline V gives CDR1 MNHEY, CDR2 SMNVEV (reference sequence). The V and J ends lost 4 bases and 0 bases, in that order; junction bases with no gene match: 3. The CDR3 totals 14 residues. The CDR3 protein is CASSSTGSSYEQYF. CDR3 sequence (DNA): TGTGCCAGCAGTTCGACAGGGAGCTCCTACGAGCAGTACTTC.

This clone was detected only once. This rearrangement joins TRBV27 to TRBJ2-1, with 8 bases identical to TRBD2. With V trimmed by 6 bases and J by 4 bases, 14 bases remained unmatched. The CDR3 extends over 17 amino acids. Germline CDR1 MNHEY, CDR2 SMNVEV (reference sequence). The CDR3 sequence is CASRPSPGLGVYNEQFF. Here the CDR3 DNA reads TGTGCCAGCAGACCGAGCCCGGGACTAGGGGTTTACAATGAGCAGTTCTTC.

The CDR3 loop reads CASSSTGATEAFF. The CDR3 DNA reads as TGTGCCAGCAGTTCTACAGGGGCCACTGAAGCTTTCTTT. The V call is TRBV11-2, the J call TRBJ1-1; 7 positions agree with TRBD1. The CDR3 runs 13 residues. In germline, CDR1 is SGHAT, CDR2 FQNNGV. Trimming took 6 bases from V and 4 from J; bases not matched to a gene: 5.

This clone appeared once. The CDR3 spells CASSHDSSGNTIYF. Here the CDR3 DNA reads TGTGCCAGCTCACATGACAGCTCTGGAAACACCATATATTTT. The chain combines TRBV18 with TRBJ1-3; a possible D gene is TRBD1 (5 bases). V was trimmed by 4 bases and J by 0 bases, leaving 7 bases between them. Germline CDR1 reads KGHSH; CDR2 reads LQKENI. This CDR3 has 14 residues.

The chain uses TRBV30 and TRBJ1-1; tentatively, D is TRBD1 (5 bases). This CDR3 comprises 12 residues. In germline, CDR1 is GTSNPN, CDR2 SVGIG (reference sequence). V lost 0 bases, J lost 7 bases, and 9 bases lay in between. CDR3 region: CAWSVRQIEAFF. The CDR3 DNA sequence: TGTGCCTGGAGTGTACGACAGATTGAAGCTTTCTTT. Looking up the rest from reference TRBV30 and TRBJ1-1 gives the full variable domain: SQTIHQWPATLVQPVGSPLSLECTVEGTSNPNLYWYRQAAGRGLQLLFYSVGIGQISSEVPQNLSASRPQDRQFILSSKKLLLSDSGFYLCAWSVRQIEAFFGQGTRLTVV.

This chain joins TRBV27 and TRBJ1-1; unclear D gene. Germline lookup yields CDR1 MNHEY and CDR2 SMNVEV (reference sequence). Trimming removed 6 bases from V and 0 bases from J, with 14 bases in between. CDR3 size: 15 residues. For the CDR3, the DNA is TGTGCCAGCAGGATTACTGTTTCGTTGAACACTGAAGCTTTCTTT. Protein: CASRITVSLNTEAFF.

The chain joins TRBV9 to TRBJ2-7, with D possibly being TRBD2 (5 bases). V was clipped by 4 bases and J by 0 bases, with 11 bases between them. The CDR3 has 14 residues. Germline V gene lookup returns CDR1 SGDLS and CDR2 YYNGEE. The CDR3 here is CASSLNSVSYEQYF. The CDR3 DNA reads TGTGCCAGCAGCTTAAATAGCGTCTCCTACGAGCAGTACTTC. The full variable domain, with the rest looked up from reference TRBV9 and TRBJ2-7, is DSGVTQTPKHLITATGQRVTLRCSPRSGDLSVYWYQQSLDQGLQFLIQYYNGEERAKGNILERFSAQQFPDLHSELNLSSLELGDSALYFCASSLNSVSYEQYFGPGTRLTVT.

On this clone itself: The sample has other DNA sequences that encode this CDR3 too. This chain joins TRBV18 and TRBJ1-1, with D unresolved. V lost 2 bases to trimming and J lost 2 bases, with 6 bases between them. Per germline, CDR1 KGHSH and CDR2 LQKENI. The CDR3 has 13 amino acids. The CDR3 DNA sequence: TGTGCCAGCTCACCAGGGGTAAACACTGAAGCTTTCTTT. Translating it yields CASSPGVNTEAFF.

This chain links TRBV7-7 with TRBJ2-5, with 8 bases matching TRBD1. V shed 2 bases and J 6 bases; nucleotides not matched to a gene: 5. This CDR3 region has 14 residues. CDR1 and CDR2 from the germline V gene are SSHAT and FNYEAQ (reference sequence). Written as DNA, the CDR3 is TGTGCCAGCAGCTTAAGTCAGGGGGCGCAGACCCAGTACTTC. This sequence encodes CASSLSQGAQTQYF. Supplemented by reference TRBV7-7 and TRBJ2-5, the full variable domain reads GAGVSQSPRYKVTKRGQDVTLRCDPISSHATLYWYQQALGQGPEFLTYFNYEAQPDKSGLPSDRFSAERPEGSISTLTIQRTEQRDSAMYRCASSLSQGAQTQYFGPGTRLLVL.